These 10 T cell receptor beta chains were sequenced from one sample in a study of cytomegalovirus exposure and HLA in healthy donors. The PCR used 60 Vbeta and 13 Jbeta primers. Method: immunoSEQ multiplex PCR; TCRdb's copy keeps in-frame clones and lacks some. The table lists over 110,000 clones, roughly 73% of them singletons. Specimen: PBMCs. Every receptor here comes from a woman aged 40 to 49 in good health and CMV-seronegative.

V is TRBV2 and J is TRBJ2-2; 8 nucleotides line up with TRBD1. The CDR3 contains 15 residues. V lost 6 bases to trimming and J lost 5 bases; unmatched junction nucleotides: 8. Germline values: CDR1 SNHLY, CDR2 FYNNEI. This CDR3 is CASRVDRVITGELFF. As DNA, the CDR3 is TGTGCCAGCAGGGTGGACAGGGTTATTACCGGGGAGCTGTTTTTT.

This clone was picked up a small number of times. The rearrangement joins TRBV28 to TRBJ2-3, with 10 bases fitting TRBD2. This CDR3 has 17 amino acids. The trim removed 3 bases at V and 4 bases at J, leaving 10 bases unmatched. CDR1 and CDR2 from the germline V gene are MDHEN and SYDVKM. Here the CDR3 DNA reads TGTGCCAGCAGTTTTTGGGGTAGCGGGGGGAGAGCAGATACGCAGTATTTT. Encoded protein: CASSFWGSGGRADTQYF.

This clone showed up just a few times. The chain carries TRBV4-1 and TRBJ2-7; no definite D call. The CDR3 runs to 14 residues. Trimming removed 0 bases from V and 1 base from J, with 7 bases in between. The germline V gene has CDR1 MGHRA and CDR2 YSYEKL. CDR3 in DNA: TGCGCCAGCAGCCAAGACCCTGTGTCCTACGAGCAGTACTTC. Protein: CASSQDPVSYEQYF.

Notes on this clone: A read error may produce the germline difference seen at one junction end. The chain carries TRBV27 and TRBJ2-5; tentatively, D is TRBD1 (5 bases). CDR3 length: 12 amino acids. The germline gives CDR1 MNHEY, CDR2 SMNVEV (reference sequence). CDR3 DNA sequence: TGTGCCAGCAGTTTTGGACAAGGGCCCCTGCACTTC. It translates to CASSFGQGPLHF.

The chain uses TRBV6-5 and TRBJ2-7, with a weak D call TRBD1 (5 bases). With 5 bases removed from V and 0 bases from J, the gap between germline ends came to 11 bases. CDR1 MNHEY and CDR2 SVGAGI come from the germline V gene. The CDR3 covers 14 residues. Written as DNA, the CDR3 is TGTGCCAGCAGTCGGACACTGAACTCCTACGAGCAGTACGTC. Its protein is CASSRTLNSYEQYV.

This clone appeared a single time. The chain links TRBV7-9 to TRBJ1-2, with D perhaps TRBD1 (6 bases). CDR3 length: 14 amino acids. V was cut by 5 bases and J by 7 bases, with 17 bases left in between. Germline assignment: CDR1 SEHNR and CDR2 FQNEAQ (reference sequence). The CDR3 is CASSTGTTSPGYTF. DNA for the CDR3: TGTGCCAGCAGCACCGGGACAACCTCGCCTGGCTACACCTTC.

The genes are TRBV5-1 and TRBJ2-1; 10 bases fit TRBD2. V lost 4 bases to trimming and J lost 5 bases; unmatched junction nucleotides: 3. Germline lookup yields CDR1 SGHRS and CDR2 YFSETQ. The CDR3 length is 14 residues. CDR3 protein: CASSGGLANNEQFF. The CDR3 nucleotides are TGCGCCAGCAGCGGGGGACTAGCGAACAATGAGCAGTTCTTC.

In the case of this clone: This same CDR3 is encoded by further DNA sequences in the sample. For the CDR3, the DNA is TGCGCCAGCAGACCTCAGGCCGGGGAGCTGTTTTTT. Residues: CASRPQAGELFF. The chain recombines TRBV4-1 with TRBJ2-2; D is unclear. Looked up from germline, CDR1 is MGHRA and CDR2 is YSYEKL. The ends were cut back, 6 bases at V and 6 bases at J, with 8 bases in the middle. This CDR3 has 12 residues.

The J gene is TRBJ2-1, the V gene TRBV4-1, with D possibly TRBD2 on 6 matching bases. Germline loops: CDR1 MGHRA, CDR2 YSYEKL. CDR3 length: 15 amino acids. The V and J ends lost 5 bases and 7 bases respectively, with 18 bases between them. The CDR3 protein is CASSFRWDLTNEQFF. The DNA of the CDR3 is TGCGCCAGCAGCTTCCGGTGGGACTTGACGAATGAGCAGTTCTTC.

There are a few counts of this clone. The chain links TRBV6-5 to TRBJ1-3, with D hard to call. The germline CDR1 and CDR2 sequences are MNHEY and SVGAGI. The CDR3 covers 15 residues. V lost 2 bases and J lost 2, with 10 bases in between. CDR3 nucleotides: TGTGCCAGCAGTTACAAGGCGGGTACTGGAAACACCATATATTTT. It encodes CASSYKAGTGNTIYF.